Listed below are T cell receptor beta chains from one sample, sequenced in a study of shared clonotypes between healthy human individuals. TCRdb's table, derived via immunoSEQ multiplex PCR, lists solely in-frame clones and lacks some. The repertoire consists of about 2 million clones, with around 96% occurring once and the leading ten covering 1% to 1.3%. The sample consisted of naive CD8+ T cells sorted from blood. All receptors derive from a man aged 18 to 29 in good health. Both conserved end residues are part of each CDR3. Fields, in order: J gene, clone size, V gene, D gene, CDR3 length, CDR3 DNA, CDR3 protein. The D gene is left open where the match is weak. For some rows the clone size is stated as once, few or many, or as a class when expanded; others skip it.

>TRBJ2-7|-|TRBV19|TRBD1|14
TGTGCCAGTAGTGGGTGGACAGGTGCCTACGAGCAGTACTTC
CASSGWTGAYEQYF
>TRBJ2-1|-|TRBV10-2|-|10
TGCGCCAGCTCGGACAATGAGCAGTTCTTC
CASSDNEQFF
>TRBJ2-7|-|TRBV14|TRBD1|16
TGTGCCAGCAGCCAAGATGCGAGACAGGGTAGAAACGAGCAGTACTTC
CASSQDARQGRNEQYF
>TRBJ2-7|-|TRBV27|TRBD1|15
TGTGCCAGCAGTCAGACAGGGACAGGCCGCTACGAGCAGTACTTC
CASSQTGTGRYEQYF
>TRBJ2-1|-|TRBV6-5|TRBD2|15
TGTGCCAGCAGTCCCCGGGACTATAGTATCGCTGAGCAGTTCTTC
CASSPRDYSIAEQFF
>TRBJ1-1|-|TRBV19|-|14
TGTGCCAGTAGTATAATTGGGATGAACACTGAAGCTTTCTTT
CASSIIGMNTEAFF
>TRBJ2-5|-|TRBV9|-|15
TGTGCCAGCAGCGTAGACGGGCTAGGCCAAGAGACCCAGTACTTC
CASSVDGLGQETQYF
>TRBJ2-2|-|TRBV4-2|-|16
TGTGCCAGCAGCCAACCCGGGAATTCGAACACCGGGGAGCTGTTTTTT
CASSQPGNSNTGELFF
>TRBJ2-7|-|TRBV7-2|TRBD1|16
TGTGCCAGCAGCTTAGCTGTGACAGGGTACTTATACGAGCAGTACTTC
CASSLAVTGYLYEQYF
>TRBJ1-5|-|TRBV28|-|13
TGTGCCAGCAGTTTCCCAGGGGATCAGCCCCAGCATTTT
CASSFPGDQPQHF
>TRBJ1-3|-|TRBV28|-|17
TGTGCCAGCAGTGCGGGACGCGAAAACCCCTCCGGAAACACCATATATTTT
CASSAGRENPSGNTIYF
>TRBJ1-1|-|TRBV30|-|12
TGTGCCTGGAGTTCGGGGAGCGCTGAAGCTTTCTTT
CAWSSGSAEAFF
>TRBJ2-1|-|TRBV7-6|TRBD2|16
TGTGCCAGCAGCATTTCTAGCGGGAGCTCCTACAATGAGCAGTTCTTC
CASSISSGSSYNEQFF
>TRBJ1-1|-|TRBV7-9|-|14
TGTGCCAGCAGCTTAGCCGGGACGAACACTGAAGCTTTCTTT
CASSLAGTNTEAFF
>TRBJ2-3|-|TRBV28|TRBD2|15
TGTGCCAGCAGTTTAGCTGCGGGGGTCACAGATACGCAGTATTTT
CASSLAAGVTDTQYF
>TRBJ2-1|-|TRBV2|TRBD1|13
TGTGCCAGCAAGTTTAGTGGGACAGGAGAGCAGTTCTTC
CASKFSGTGEQFF
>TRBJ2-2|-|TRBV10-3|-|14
TGTGCCATCAGTGGGGACACTTACACCGGGGAGCTGTTTTTT
CAISGDTYTGELFF
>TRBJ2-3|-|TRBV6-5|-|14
TGTGCCAGCAGTCGCGTAGATAGCACAGATACGCAGTATTTT
CASSRVDSTDTQYF
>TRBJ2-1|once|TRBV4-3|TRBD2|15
TGCGCCAGCAGCCAACCGCGGGAGGGCCAATATGAGCAGTTCTTC
CASSQPREGQYEQFF
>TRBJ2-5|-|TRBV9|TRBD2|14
TGTGCCAGCAGCACGAGCGGGGTCGCGGAGACCCAGTACTTC
CASSTSGVAETQYF
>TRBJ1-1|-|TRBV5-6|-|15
TGTGCCAGCAGCTTGGACAGGGTGTTGCACACTGAAGCTTTCTTT
CASSLDRVLHTEAFF
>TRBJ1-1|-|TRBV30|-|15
TGTGCCTGGAGCGCGGACAACTTCTGGGGCACTGAAGCTTTCTTT
CAWSADNFWGTEAFF
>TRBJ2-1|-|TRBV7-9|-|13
TGTGCCAGCAGCTTAGTGGGAAACAATGAGCAGTTCTTC
CASSLVGNNEQFF
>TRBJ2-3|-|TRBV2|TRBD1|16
TGTGCCAGCAGCGCTATAACAGGGGGAGGAACAGATACGCAGTATTTT
CASSAITGGGTDTQYF
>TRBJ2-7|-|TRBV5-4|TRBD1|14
TGTGCCAGCAGCTATGACAGGGGGCTGAACGAGCAGTACTTC
CASSYDRGLNEQYF
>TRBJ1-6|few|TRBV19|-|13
TGTGCCAGTAGGGCCGGGCTGATATCACCCCTCCACTTT
CASRAGLISPLHF
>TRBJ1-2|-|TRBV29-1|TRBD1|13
TGCAGCGTTCCGGGACAGGGGGACCATGGCTACACCTTC
CSVPGQGDHGYTF
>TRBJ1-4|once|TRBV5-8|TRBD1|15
TGTGCCAGCAGCTCACAGGGGGAAGGGAATGAAAAACTGTTTTTT
CASSSQGEGNEKLFF
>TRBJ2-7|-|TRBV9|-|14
TGTGCCAGCAGCGTAGTTGAAGGGGCCTACGAGCAGTACTTC
CASSVVEGAYEQYF
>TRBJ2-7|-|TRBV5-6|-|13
TGTGCCAGCAGCTTGGACGCTACCTACGAGCAGTACTTC
CASSLDATYEQYF